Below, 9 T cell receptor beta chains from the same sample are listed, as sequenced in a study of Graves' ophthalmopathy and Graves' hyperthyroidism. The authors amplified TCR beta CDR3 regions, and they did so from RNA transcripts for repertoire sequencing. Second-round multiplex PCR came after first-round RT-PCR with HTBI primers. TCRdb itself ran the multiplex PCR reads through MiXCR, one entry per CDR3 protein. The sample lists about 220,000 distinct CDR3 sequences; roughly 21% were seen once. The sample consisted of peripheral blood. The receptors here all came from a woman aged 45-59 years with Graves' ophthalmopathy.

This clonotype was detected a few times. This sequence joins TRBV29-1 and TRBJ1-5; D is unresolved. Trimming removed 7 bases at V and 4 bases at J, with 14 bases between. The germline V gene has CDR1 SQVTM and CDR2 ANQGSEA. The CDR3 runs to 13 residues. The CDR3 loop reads CSDGVKENQPQHF. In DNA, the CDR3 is TGCAGCGATGGTGTTAAGGAGAATCAGCCCCAGCATTTT.

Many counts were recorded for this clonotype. CDR3 loop: CSAISGEGGNTIYF. The CDR3 DNA reads TGCAGTGCTATATCAGGGGAAGGCGGAAACACCATATATTTT. V usage is TRBV20-1 and J usage is TRBJ1-3; perhaps TRBD1 as D (6 bases). V was clipped by 4 bases and J by 4 bases, with 14 bases between them. Germline V gene lookup returns CDR1 DFQATT and CDR2 SNEGSKA (reference sequence). This CDR3 has 14 residues.

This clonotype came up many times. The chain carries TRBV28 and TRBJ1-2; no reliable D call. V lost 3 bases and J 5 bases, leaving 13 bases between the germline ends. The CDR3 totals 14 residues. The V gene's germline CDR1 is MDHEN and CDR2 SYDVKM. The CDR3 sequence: CASSLVSSGYGYTF. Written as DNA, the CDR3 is TGTGCCAGCAGTTTGGTCAGCTCCGGATATGGCTACACCTTC.

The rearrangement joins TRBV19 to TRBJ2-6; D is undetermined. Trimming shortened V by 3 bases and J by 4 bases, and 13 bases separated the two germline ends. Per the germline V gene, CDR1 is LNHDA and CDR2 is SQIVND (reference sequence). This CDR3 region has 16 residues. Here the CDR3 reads CASSIKIGLGANVLTF. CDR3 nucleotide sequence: TGTGCCAGTAGTATTAAAATAGGTTTAGGGGCCAACGTCCTGACTTTC.

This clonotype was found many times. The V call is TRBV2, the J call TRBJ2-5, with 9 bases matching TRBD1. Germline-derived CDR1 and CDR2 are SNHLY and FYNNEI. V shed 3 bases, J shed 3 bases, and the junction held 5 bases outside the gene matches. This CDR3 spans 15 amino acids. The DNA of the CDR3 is TGTGCCAGCAGTGACCTCGGGACAGGGAAAGAGACCCAGTACTTC. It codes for CASSDLGTGKETQYF. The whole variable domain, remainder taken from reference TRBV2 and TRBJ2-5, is EPEVTQTPSHQVTQMGQEVILRCVPISNHLYFYWYRQILGQKVEFLVSFYNNEISEKSEIFDDQFSVERPDGSNFTLKIRSTKLEDSAMYFCASSDLGTGKETQYFGPGTRLLVL.

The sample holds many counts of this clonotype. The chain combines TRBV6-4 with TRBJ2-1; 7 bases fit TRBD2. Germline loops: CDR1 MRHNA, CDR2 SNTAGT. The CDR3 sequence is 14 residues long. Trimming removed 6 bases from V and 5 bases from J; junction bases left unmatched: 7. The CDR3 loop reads CASSTGDYHNEQFF. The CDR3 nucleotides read TGTGCCAGCAGCACGGGGGACTACCACAATGAGCAGTTCTTC.

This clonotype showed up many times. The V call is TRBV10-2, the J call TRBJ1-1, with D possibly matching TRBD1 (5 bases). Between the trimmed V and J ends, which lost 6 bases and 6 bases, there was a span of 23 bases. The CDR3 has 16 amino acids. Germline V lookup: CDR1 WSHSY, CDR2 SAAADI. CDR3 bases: TGCGCCAGCAGCGGGGGGTTACTCCCCAAGTGGTCTGAAGCTTTCTTT. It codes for CASSGGLLPKWSEAFF.

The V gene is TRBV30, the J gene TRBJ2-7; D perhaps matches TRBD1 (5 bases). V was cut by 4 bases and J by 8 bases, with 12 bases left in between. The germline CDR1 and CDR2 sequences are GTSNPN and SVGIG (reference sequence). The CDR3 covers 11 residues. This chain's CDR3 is CAWKGSLKQYF. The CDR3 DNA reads TGTGCCTGGAAGGGGTCGTTGAAGCAGTACTTC.

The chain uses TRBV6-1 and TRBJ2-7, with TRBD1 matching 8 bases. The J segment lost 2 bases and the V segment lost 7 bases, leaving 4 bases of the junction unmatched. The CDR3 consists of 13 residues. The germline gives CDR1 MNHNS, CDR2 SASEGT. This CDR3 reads CASTGTGPYEQYF. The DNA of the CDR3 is TGTGCCAGCACCGGGACAGGTCCCTACGAGCAGTACTTC.